The TCR beta chain under discussion was sequenced for a study of cytomegalovirus exposure and HLA in healthy donors. The repertoire was sequenced with immunoSEQ multiplex PCR; TCRdb's copy has only in-frame clones and lacks some. In the table there are approximately 160,000 clones, roughly nine tenths of which are singletons. Notes on the study in general: Overall, under 200 TCR beta chains were annotated as cytomegalovirus-associated. That first-cohort TCR clusters tended to co-occur in the 130 or so validation repertoires was found in a later analysis. Diagnosis of cytomegalovirus status made by the classifier reportedly showed high specificity and sensitivity.

Separation from the 666-subject first cohort characterized the roughly 130-subject validation cohort, to which the donors belonged. On this clone: Its cognate antigen is unknown.

The CDR3 has 14 residues. Germline V CDR1 and CDR2: SGHNT, YYREEE (reference sequence). V was pared by 7 bases and J by 2 bases, with 14 bases between. The sequence came from a young woman in good health and CMV-seropositive. Material for sequencing was PBMCs. The chain carries TRBV5-4 and TRBJ2-3, with TRBD2 as a possible D gene (6 bases). CDR3 amino acids: CASGPGLLTDTQYF. The CDR3 DNA sequence: TGTGCCAGCGGACCGGGACTTCTCACAGATACGCAGTATTTT. Looking up the rest from reference TRBV5-4 and TRBJ2-3 gives the full variable domain: ETGVTQSPTHLIKTRGQQVTLRCSSQSGHNTVSWYQQALGQGPQFIFQYYREEENGRGNFPPRFSGLQFPNYSSELNVNALELDDSALYLCASGPGLLTDTQYFGPGTRLTVL.